One sample yielded the 2 T cell receptor beta chains listed below, sequenced in a study of blood T cell repertoires in COVID-19. Clones were read by immunoSEQ multiplex PCR, and TCRdb kept only the in-frame ones, dropping some. The top ten hold about 8% of the sample, which has hundreds of thousands of clones, roughly 80% seen once. The source material was peripheral blood. These TCRs come from a woman older than 75 with acute or convalescent COVID-19.

The V and J genes are TRBV2 and TRBJ2-2; D may be TRBD1 (5 bases). CDR1 and CDR2 (germline): SNHLY, FYNNEI. CDR3 length equals 16 residues. Trimming left V 5 bases short and J 0 bases short, with 13 bases between. CDR3 DNA sequence: TGTGCCAGCAGTCTCCACCGGACAACGAACACCGGGGAGCTGTTTTTT. This translates into CASSLHRTTNTGELFF.

A single count supports this clone. The V call is TRBV6-1, the J call TRBJ2-3; a weak D match, TRBD1 (5 bases). Germline V CDR1 and CDR2: MNHNS, SASEGT. The CDR3 consists of 17 residues. Trimming took 2 bases from V and 0 from J, leaving 15 bases between them. For the CDR3, the DNA is TGTGCCAGCAGTGAACCAGACAGCGCGAAGAGCACAGATACGCAGTATTTT. This gives the protein CASSEPDSAKSTDTQYF.